The clone carrying this T cell receptor (beta chain) was found many times. As yet, its antigen is unknown. After removal of 5 bases from V and 6 bases from J, the junction contained 3 bases not matched to a gene. The germline V gene encodes CDR1 SGDLS and CDR2 YYNGEE. This CDR3 region has 15 residues. This sample stems from a study of shared clonotypes between healthy human individuals. In the authors' workflow: Junction-only sequences without quality scores came from ImmunoSEQ, so filtering differed. Measured with immunoSEQ multiplex PCR; TCRdb has only the in-frame clones, and not every one. The V and J calls and the clone size are those of that table, but D and trimming were determined from the DNA. The profile shows around 530,000 clones, around 77% of them singletons. Findings and caveats of the study: In having few donors, the study represented limited genetic and exposure-history diversity.

The specimen was PBMCs. The genes are TRBV9 and TRBJ2-2; 14 bases map to TRBD2. This receptor was taken from a woman between 40 and 50 years old in good health. Some clones in this sample may be carry-over from other donors' samples. The CDR3 here is CASRGTSGSSGELFF. The DNA of the CDR3 is TGTGCCAGCAGAGGGACTAGCGGGAGTTCCGGGGAGCTGTTTTTT.